This TCR beta chain was sequenced in a study of blood T cell repertoires in COVID-19. The length of the CDR3 is 13 residues. Trimming removed 7 bases at V and 3 bases at J, with 12 bases between. In its sample, this clone was seen a few times. Sequencing used immunoSEQ multiplex PCR; TCRdb keeps in-frame clones, though not all of them. This sample has a few hundred thousand clones, with roughly 86% found just once. The V gene is TRBV12-3 or TRBV12-4, the J gene TRBJ1-1, with TRBD1 as a possible D gene (6 bases). Sequencing input: peripheral blood. The source is a woman in her 50s with COVID-19, enrolled during active disease. CDR3: CASKGEGDTEAFF. The CDR3 region has the DNA TGTGCCAGCAAGGGGGAAGGAGACACTGAAGCTTTCTTT.